This TCR beta chain came from a study of blood T cells in healthy people across ages. At least 5.5 micrograms of total RNA were extracted per sample. A word on this clonotype: Its antigen is as yet unknown.

Overall study results and limits: There was a strong correlation between TCR beta diversity and naive T cell percentage. Researchers said unsorted PBMCs prevented a conclusive naive versus antigen-experienced comparison. With donor CMV status unknown, expanded clonotype changes were possibly confounded.

A second PCR, run for about 7 to 11 cycles, used a sample-barcoded 5' primer plus a J-beta primer mix. TCRdb redid the calling of the 5' RACE reads with MiXCR, one entry per CDR3 protein. This repertoire shows about 1.7 million distinct CDR3 sequences, roughly 30% found once; its top ten account for around 7.7%. The receptor was derived from a woman in her 30s in good health. The sequenced material came from blood.

This CDR3 reads CASSPARMNTQYF. The CDR3 DNA reads as TGTGCCAGCTCACCAGCTAGAATGAATACGCAGTATTTT. The V call is TRBV18, the J call TRBJ2-3, with unresolved D. The CDR3 runs 13 residues. In germline, CDR1 is KGHSH, CDR2 LQKENI. The germline V and J ends were trimmed by 2 bases and 7 bases, with 10 bases remaining between them. The variable domain in full, completed from reference TRBV18 and TRBJ2-3, reads NAGVMQNPRHLVRRRGQEARLRCSPMKGHSHVYWYRQLPEEGLKFMVYLQKENIIDESGMPKERFSAEFPKEGPSILRIQQVVRGDSAAYFCASSPARMNTQYFGPGTRLTVL.